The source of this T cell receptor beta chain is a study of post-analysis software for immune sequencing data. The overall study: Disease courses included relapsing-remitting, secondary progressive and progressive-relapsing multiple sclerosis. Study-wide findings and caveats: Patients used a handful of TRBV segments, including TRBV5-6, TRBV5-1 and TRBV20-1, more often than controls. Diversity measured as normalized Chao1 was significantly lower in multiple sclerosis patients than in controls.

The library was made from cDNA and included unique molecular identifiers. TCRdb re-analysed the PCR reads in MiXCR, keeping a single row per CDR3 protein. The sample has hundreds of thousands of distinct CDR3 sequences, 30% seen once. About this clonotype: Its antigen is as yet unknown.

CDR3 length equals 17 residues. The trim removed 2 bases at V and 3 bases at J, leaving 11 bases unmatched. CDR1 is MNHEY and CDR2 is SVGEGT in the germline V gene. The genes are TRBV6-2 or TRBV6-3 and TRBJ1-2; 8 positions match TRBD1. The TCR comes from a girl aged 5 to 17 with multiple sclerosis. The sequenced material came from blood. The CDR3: CASSYPNPDRGYYGYTF. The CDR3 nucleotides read TGTGCCAGCAGTTACCCGAACCCCGACAGGGGATACTATGGCTACACCTTC.